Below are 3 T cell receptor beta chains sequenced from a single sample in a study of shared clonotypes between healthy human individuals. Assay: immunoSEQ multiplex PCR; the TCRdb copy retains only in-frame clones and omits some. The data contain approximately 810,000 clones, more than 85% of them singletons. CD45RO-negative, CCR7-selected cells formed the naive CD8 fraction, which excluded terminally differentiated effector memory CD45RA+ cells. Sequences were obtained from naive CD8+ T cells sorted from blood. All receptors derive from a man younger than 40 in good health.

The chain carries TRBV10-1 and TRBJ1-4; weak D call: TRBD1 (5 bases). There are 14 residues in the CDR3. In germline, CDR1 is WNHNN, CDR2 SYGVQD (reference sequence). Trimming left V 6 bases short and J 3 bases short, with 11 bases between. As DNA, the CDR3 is TGCGCCAGCAGAGTTCCGGGGGCTAATGAAAAACTGTTTTTT. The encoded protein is CASRVPGANEKLFF.

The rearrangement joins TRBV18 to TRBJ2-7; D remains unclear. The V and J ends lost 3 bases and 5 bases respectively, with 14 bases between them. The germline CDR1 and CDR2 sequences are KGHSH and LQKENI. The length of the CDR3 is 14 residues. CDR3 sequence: CASSPAVTENEQYF. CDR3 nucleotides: TGTGCCAGCTCACCGGCCGTTACGGAAAACGAGCAGTACTTC.

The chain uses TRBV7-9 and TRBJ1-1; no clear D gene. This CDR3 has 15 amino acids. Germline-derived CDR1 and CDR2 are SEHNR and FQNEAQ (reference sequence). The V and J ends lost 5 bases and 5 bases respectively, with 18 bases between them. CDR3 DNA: TGTGCCAGCAGCACCAGTACACCCCTGAGGACTGAAGCTTTCTTT. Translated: CASSTSTPLRTEAFF.